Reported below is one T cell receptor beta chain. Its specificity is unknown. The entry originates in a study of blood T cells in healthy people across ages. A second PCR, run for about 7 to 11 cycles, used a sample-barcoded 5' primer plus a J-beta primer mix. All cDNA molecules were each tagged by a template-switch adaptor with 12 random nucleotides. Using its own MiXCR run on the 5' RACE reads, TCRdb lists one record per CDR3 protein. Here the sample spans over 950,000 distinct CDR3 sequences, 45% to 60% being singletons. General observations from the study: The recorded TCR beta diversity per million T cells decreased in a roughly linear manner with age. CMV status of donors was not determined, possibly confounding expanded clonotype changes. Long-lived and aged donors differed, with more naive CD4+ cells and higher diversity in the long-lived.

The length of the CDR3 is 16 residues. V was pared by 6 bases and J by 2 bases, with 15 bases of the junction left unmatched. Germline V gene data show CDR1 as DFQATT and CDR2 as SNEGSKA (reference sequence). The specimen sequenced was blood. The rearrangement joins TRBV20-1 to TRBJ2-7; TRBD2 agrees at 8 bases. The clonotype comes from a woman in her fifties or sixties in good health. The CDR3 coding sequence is TGCAGTGCCCACCCCCATAATAGCGGGATCACCTACGAGCAGTACTTC. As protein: CSAHPHNSGITYEQYF.